This T cell receptor (beta chain) is from a study of cytomegalovirus exposure and HLA in healthy donors. Study outcomes and limitations: A highly shared variant cluster was judged a likely technical artifact.

Researchers ran the PCR with 60 Vbeta and 13 Jbeta primers. The data were produced by immunoSEQ multiplex PCR, yet TCRdb's version contains in-frame clones alone and is incomplete. The data show around 130,000 clones, 75% to 80% seen once. This clone was counted a single time. The antigen remains unidentified. Germline-derived CDR1 and CDR2 are SGHRS and YFSETQ. With 2 bases removed from V and 2 bases from J, the gap between germline ends came to 16 bases. CDR3 length: 16 residues. Sequences were obtained from PBMCs. This TCR was sampled from an older woman in good health and CMV-seronegative. The chain recombines TRBV5-1 with TRBJ2-5; D might be TRBD2 (6 bases). The CDR3 DNA reads TGCGCCAGCAGCTTTGGAGGGTCCGGTGGTCAAGAGACCCAGTACTTC. The encoded protein is CASSFGGSGGQETQYF.